This TCR beta chain originates from a study of blood T cell repertoires in COVID-19. Some clones are missing from TCRdb's copy, which holds only in-frame ones; the method was immunoSEQ multiplex PCR. The sample yields a few hundred thousand clones, approximately 90% seen once. Per germline, CDR1 SGDLS and CDR2 YYNGEE. J was trimmed by 7 bases and V by 3 bases; bases with no gene match: 6. The CDR3 length is 13 residues. This receptor was obtained from a man aged 55 to 70 who had recovered from COVID-19. This chain uses TRBV9 with TRBJ1-2; 7 nucleotides agree with TRBD1. Sample: peripheral blood. This CDR3 reads CASSDPTGLGYTF. CDR3 sequence (DNA): TGTGCCAGCAGCGACCCGACAGGGCTTGGCTACACCTTC.